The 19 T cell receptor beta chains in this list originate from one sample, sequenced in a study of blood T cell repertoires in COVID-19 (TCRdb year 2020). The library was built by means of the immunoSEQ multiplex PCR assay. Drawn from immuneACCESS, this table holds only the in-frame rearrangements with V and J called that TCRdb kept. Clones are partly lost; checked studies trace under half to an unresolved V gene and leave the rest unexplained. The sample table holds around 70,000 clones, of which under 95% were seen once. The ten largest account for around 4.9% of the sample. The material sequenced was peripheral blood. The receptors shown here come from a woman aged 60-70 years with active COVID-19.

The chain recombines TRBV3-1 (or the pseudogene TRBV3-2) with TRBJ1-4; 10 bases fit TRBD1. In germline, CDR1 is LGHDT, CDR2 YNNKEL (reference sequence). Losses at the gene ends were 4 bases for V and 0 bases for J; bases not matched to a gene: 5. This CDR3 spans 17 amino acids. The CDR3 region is CASSLRTGGATNEKLFF. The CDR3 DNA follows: TGTGCCAGCAGCCTCCGGACAGGGGGGGCAACTAATGAAAAACTGTTTTTT.

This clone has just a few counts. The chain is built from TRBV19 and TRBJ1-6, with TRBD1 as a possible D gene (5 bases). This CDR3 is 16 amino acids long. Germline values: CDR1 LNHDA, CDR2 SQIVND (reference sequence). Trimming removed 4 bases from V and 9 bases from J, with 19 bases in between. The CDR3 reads CASSRGSGTGGSPLHF. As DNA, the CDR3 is TGTGCCAGTAGTAGGGGATCCGGGACTGGAGGTTCACCCCTCCACTTT.

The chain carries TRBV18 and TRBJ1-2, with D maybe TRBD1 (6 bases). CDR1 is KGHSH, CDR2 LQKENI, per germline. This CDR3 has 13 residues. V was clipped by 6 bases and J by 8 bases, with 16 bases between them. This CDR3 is CASSPDRKSGYTF. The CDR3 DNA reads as TGTGCCAGCTCCCCCGACAGGAAGAGCGGCTACACCTTC.

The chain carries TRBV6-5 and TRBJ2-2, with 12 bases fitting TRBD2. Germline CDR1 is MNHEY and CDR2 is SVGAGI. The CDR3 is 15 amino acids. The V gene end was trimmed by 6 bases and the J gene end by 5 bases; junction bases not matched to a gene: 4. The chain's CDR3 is CASRLAGGYTGELFF. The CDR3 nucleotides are TGTGCCAGCAGACTAGCGGGAGGTTATACCGGGGAGCTGTTTTTT.

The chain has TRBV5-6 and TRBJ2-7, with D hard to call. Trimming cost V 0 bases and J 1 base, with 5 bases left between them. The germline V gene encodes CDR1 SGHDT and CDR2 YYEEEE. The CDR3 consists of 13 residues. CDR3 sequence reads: CASSLGRSYEQYF. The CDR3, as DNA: TGTGCCAGCAGCTTGGGGCGGTCCTACGAGCAGTACTTC.

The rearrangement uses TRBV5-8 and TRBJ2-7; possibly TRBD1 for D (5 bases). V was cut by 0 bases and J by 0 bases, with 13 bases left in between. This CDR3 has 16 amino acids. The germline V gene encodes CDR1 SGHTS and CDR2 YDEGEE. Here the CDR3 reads CASSLEKGSRSYEQYF. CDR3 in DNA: TGTGCCAGCAGCTTGGAAAAGGGGTCGCGCTCCTACGAGCAGTACTTC.

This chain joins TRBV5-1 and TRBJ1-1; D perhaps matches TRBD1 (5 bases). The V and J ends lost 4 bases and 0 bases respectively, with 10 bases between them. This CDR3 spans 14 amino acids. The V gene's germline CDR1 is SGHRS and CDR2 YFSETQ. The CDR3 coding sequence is TGCGCCAGCAGCCCAGGGCTTATGAACACTGAAGCTTTCTTT. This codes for CASSPGLMNTEAFF.

The CDR3 DNA is TGTGCCTGGGGTTTCGGGACCCAGTACTTC. Translation: CAWGFGTQYF. The chain recombines TRBV30 with TRBJ2-5; D call uncertain. The CDR3 has 10 residues. Germline CDR1 GTSNPN, CDR2 SVGIG (reference sequence). Trimming took off 5 bases at V and 7 bases at J, with 8 bases between the two ends.

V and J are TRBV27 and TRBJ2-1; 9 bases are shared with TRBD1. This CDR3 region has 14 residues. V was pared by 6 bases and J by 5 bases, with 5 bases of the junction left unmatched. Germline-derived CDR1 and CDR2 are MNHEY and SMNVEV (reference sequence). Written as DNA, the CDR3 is TGTGCCAGCAGGGCCGGGACAGGGAACAATGAGCAGTTCTTC. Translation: CASRAGTGNNEQFF.

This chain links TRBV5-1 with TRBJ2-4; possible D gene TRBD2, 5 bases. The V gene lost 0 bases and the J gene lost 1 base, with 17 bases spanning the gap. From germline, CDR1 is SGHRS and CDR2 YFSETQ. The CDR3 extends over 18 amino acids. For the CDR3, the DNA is TGCGCCAGCAGCTTGGCGTGGGTTCGTGAGGGCGCCAAAAACATTCAGTACTTC. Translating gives CASSLAWVREGAKNIQYF.

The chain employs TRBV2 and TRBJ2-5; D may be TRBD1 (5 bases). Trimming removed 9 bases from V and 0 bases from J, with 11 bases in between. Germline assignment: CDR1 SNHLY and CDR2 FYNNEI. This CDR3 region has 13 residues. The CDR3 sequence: CASINRYQETQYF. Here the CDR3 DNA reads TGTGCCAGTATTAACAGGTACCAAGAGACCCAGTACTTC.

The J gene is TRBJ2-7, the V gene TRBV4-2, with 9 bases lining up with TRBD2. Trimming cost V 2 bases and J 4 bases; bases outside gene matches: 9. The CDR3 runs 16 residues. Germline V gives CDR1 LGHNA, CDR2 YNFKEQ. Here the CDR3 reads CASSQNSGRDFYEQYF. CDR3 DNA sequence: TGTGCCAGCAGCCAAAATAGCGGGAGAGATTTTTACGAGCAGTACTTC.

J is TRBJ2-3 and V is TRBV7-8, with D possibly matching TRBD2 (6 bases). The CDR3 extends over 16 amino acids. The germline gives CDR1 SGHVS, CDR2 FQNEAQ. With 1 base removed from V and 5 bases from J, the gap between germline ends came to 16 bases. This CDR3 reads CASSLGQGGIGDTQYF. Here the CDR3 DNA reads TGTGCCAGCAGCTTAGGTCAGGGAGGTATAGGAGATACGCAGTATTTT.

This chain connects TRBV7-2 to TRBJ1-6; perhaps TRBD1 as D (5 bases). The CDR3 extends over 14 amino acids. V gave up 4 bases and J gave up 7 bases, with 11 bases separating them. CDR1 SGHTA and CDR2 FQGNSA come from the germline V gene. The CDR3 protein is CASSSGTLNSPLHF. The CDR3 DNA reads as TGTGCCAGCAGCTCGGGGACTTTAAATTCACCCCTCCACTTT.

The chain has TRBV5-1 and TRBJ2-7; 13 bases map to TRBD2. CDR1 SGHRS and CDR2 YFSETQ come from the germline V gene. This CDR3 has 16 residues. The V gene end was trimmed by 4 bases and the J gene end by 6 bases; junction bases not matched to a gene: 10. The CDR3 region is CASSRTSGSPLGEQYF. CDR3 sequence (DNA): TGCGCCAGCAGCAGGACTAGCGGGAGCCCCCTAGGCGAGCAGTACTTC.

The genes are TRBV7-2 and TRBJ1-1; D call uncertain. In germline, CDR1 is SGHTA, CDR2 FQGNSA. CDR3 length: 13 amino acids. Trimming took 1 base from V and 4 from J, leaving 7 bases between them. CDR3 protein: CASSLEPVTEAFF. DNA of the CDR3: TGTGCCAGCAGCTTAGAACCAGTCACTGAAGCTTTCTTT.

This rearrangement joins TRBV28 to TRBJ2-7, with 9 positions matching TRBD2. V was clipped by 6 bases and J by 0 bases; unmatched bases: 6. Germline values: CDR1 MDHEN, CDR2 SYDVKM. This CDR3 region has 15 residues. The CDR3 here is CASSSSGVSSYEQYF. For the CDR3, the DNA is TGTGCCAGCAGCTCTAGCGGGGTGAGCTCCTACGAGCAGTACTTC.

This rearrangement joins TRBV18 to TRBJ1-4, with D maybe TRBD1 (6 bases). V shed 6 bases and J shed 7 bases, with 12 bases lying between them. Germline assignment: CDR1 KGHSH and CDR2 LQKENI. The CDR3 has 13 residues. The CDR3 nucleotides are TGTGCCAGCTCTGTACAGGGCAGTGAAAAACTGTTTTTT. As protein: CASSVQGSEKLFF.

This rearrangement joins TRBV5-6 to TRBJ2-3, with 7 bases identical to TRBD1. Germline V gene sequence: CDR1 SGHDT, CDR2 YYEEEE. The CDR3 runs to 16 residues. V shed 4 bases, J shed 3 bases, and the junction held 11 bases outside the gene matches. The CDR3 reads CASSPLQGIKTDTQYF. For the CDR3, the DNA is TGTGCCAGCAGCCCTTTACAGGGGATCAAAACAGATACGCAGTATTTT.